This TCR beta chain was captured by sequencing in a study of blood T cell repertoires in COVID-19. The repertoire was sequenced with immunoSEQ multiplex PCR; TCRdb's copy has only in-frame clones and lacks some. Among roughly 150,000 clones listed, approximately 80% were seen once. Ages ranged from roughly 18 to 100 years, with residence in 24 US areas. CDR1 and CDR2 from the germline V gene are LGHDT and YNNKEL (reference sequence). V was cut by 5 bases and J by 1 base, with 8 bases left in between. The length of the CDR3 is 14 residues. This receptor was taken from a man in his 70s who had been exposed to COVID-19. V gene TRBV3-1 (or the pseudogene TRBV3-2) combines with J gene TRBJ2-2; D is ambiguous. Sequenced sample: PBMCs or T cells enriched from blood (not recorded which). CDR3 region: CASSSRVNTGELFF. CDR3 nucleotide sequence: TGTGCCAGCAGCTCCCGGGTGAACACCGGGGAGCTGTTTTTT.